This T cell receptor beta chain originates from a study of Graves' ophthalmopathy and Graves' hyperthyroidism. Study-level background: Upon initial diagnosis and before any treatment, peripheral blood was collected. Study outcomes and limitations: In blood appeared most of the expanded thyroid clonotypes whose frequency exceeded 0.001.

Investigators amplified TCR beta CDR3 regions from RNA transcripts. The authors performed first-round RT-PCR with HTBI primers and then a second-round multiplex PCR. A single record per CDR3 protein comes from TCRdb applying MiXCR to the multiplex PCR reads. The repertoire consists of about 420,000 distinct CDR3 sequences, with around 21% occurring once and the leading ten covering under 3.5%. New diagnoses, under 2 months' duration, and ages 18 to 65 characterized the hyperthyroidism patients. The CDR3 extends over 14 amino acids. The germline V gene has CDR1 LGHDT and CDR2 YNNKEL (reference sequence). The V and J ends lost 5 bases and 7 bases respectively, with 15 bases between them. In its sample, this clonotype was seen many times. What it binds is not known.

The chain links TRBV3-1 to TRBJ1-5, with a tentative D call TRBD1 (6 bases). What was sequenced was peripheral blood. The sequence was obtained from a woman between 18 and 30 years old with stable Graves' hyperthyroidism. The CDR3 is CASSTTGGGQPQHF. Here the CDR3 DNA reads TGTGCCAGCAGCACGACGGGGGGCGGCCAGCCCCAGCATTTT.